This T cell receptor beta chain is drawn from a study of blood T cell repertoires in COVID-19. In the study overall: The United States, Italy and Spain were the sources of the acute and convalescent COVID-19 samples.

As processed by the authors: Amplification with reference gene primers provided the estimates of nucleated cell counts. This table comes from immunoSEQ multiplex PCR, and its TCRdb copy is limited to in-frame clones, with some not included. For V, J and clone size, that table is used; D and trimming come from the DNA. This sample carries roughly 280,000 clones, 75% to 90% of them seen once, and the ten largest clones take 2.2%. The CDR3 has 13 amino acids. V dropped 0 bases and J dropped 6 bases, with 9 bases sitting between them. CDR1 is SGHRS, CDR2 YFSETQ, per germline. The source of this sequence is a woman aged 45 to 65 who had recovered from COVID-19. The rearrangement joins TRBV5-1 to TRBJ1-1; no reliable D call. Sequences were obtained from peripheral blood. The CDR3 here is CASSLGGSPEAFF. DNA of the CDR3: TGCGCCAGCAGCTTGGGCGGGAGCCCTGAAGCTTTCTTT.